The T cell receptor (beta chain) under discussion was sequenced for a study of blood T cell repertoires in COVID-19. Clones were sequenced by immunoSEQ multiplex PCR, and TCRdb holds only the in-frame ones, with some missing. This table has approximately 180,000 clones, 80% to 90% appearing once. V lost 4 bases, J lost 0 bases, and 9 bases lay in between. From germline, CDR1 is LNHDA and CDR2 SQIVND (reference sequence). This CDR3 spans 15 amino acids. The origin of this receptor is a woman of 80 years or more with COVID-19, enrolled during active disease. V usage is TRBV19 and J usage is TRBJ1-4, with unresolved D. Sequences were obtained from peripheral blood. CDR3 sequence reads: CASSTLLSTNEKLFF. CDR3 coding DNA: TGTGCCAGTAGTACCTTACTGTCAACTAATGAAAAACTGTTTTTT.